Below, 15 T cell receptor beta chains from the same sample are listed, as sequenced in a study of shared clonotypes between healthy human individuals. Cells designated naive CD8 were CD45RO-negative and were positively selected for CCR7, with terminally differentiated effector memory CD45RA+ cells excluded. Produced via immunoSEQ multiplex PCR; TCRdb's table is partial and in-frame only. The sample includes roughly 890,000 clones, nearly 95% of them seen just once. The sequencing input was naive CD8+ T cells sorted from blood. All receptors derive from a man younger than 40 in good health.

V and J are TRBV5-4 and TRBJ2-7; a possible D gene is TRBD1 (5 bases). This CDR3 has 15 amino acids. Germline-derived CDR1 and CDR2 are SGHNT and YYREEE (reference sequence). The V end was cut by 1 base, the J end by 4 bases, with 15 bases between. CDR3 residues: CASSLLGRQTYEQYF. CDR3 coding DNA: TGTGCCAGCAGCTTGCTTGGAAGACAGACTTACGAGCAGTACTTC.

The chain couples TRBV29-1 to TRBJ2-7; 10 nucleotides line up with TRBD1. The junction had 4 bases not matched to a gene; V was cut back by 3 bases and J by 2 bases. Per the germline V gene, CDR1 is SQVTM and CDR2 is ANQGSEA. The CDR3 covers 14 residues. The CDR3 reads CSVEDRGATYEQYF. The DNA of the CDR3 is TGCAGCGTTGAGGACAGGGGGGCCACCTACGAGCAGTACTTC.

This chain links TRBV2 with TRBJ2-7; D ambiguous. This CDR3 region has 14 residues. Trimming left V 5 bases short and J 2 bases short, with 13 bases between. Germline CDR1 SNHLY, CDR2 FYNNEI. In DNA form, the CDR3 reads TGTGCCAGCAGTCCAAATAAGGGTCCCTACGAGCAGTACTTC. It is translated as CASSPNKGPYEQYF.

The chain couples TRBV19 to TRBJ1-2; the match to TRBD1 covers 9 bases. The CDR3 consists of 14 residues. V lost 3 bases and J lost 7; bases outside the gene matches: 6. CDR1 and CDR2 from the germline V gene are LNHDA and SQIVND (reference sequence). The CDR3 here is CASSMGQGVTGYTF. The CDR3 nucleotides read TGTGCCAGTAGTATGGGACAGGGAGTGACTGGCTACACCTTC.

This chain joins TRBV9 and TRBJ2-7; no firm D call. There are 13 residues in the CDR3. The germline V and J ends were trimmed by 0 bases and 3 bases, with 7 bases remaining between them. Germline CDR1 reads SGDLS; CDR2 reads YYNGEE. The CDR3 bases are TGTGCCAGCAGCGTAGGGTCCGTCTACGAGCAGTACTTC. Its translation: CASSVGSVYEQYF.

This clone was observed a handful of times. The chain is built from TRBV7-9 and TRBJ2-1; 7 positions agree with TRBD2. The CDR3 length is 16 residues. Germline CDR1 reads SEHNR; CDR2 reads FQNEAQ (reference sequence). The V and J ends lost 0 bases and 6 bases, in that order; junction bases with no gene match: 8. CDR3 DNA sequence: TGTGCCAGCAGCTTAGCCTTTGGCGGGAGATCCAATGAGCAGTTCTTC. This codes for CASSLAFGGRSNEQFF.

The chain couples TRBV7-8 to TRBJ2-1; TRBD2 agrees at 8 bases. J was trimmed by 7 bases and V by 2 bases; bases with no gene match: 10. Germline CDR1 and CDR2: SGHVS and FQNEAQ. The CDR3 consists of 16 residues. The CDR3, as DNA: TGTGCCAGCAGCTTACTTTCGGGGGGGGCTCTAAATGAGCAGTTCTTC. Its protein product is CASSLLSGGALNEQFF.

This sequence joins TRBV27 and TRBJ1-2; D is ambiguous. The CDR3 runs 13 residues. With 2 bases removed from V and 6 bases from J, the gap between germline ends came to 10 bases. The germline CDR1 and CDR2 sequences are MNHEY and SMNVEV (reference sequence). The CDR3 loop reads CASSLSQADGYTF. The CDR3 coding sequence is TGTGCCAGCAGTTTAAGCCAGGCTGATGGCTACACCTTC.

The V gene is TRBV28, the J gene TRBJ2-7; D remains unclear. CDR1 is MDHEN and CDR2 is SYDVKM in the germline V gene. The CDR3 loop spans 17 amino acids. V was trimmed by 2 bases and J by 0 bases, leaving 17 bases between them. In DNA form, the CDR3 reads TGTGCCAGCAGTTTAATCAAATCGGTTAGTCCCTCCTACGAGCAGTACTTC. Its protein product is CASSLIKSVSPSYEQYF.

This chain connects TRBV29-1 to TRBJ2-7; 7 bases are shared with TRBD2. This CDR3 comprises 15 residues. V lost 4 bases, J lost 4 bases, and 13 bases stayed unmatched. The V gene's germline CDR1 is SQVTM and CDR2 ANQGSEA. This CDR3 is CSVGVTGRSAYEQYF. CDR3 DNA sequence: TGCAGCGTTGGGGTAACCGGGAGGTCGGCTTACGAGCAGTACTTC.

This clone was found a few times. The chain recombines TRBV11-2 with TRBJ2-7; perhaps D is TRBD1 or TRBD2 (5 bases each). The CDR3 is made up of 17 amino acids. Trimming left V 3 bases short and J 1 base short, with 19 bases between. Germline V gene sequence: CDR1 SGHAT, CDR2 FQNNGV. CDR3 amino acids: CASSFRDLGDRSYEQYF. The DNA of the CDR3 is TGTGCCAGCAGCTTTCGGGATCTGGGGGACCGATCCTACGAGCAGTACTTC.

The chain links TRBV7-2 to TRBJ2-1; 9 bases map to TRBD2. The V gene's germline CDR1 is SGHTA and CDR2 FQGNSA. There are 19 residues in the CDR3. V trimming: 3 bases; J trimming: 0 bases; junction bases outside the gene matches: 12. The CDR3 spells CASSFPIGGRAYSYNEQFF. The CDR3 DNA follows: TGTGCCAGCAGCTTCCCGATTGGCGGGAGGGCCTACTCCTACAATGAGCAGTTCTTC. The entire variable domain, with the rest obtained from reference TRBV7-2 and TRBJ2-1, is as follows: GAGVSQSPSNKVTEKGKDVELRCDPISGHTALYWYRQSLGQGLEFLIYFQGNSAPDKSGLPSDRFSAERTGGSVSTLTIQRTQQEDSAVYLCASSFPIGGRAYSYNEQFFGPGTRLTVL.

This clone appeared a single time. The chain links TRBV10-3 to TRBJ1-2; tentatively, D is TRBD1 (5 bases). Germline V lookup: CDR1 ENHRY, CDR2 SYGVKD. Trimming took 6 bases from V and 0 from J, leaving 14 bases between them. This CDR3 comprises 15 residues. The CDR3 reads CAIRFRDGSNYGYTF. Written as DNA, the CDR3 is TGTGCCATCAGGTTCCGGGACGGATCTAACTATGGCTACACCTTC.

The chain uses TRBV7-9 and TRBJ1-2; TRBD1 might be the D (6 bases). CDR3 length: 15 residues. The V and J ends lost 3 bases and 1 base respectively, with 12 bases between them. Germline CDR1 reads SEHNR; CDR2 reads FQNEAQ (reference sequence). This CDR3 is CASSFPGDGNYGYTF. The CDR3, as DNA: TGTGCCAGCAGCTTTCCAGGGGATGGTAACTATGGCTACACCTTC.

The chain joins TRBV7-2 to TRBJ2-3, with 11 bases aligning to TRBD2. The CDR3 is 17 amino acids. Germline CDR1 is SGHTA and CDR2 is FQGNSA. V trimming: 5 bases; J trimming: 0 bases; junction bases outside the gene matches: 7. CDR3 in DNA: TGTGCCAGCAGCCCGCGGACTAGCGGGTATAGCACAGATACGCAGTATTTT. Translation: CASSPRTSGYSTDTQYF.